These T cell receptor beta chains were read from a single sample in a study of blood T cell repertoires in COVID-19. TCRdb's copy holds only in-frame clones and misses some; the assay was immunoSEQ multiplex PCR. The sample lists approximately 90,000 clones, roughly 83% seen once, with approximately 24% in the top ten. Sequencing was done on a sample of peripheral blood. These receptors originate from a human donor in a cohort sampled during active COVID-19. CDR3s include the opening cysteine and the closing phenylalanine or tryptophan. The D gene is left open where the match is weak. Clone size, where shown, is once, few, many, or a class for clones that have expanded.

few,TRBD2,TRBV15,12,TRBJ2-1,TGTGCCACCAGCAGTCTAGCGGGTGAGCAGTTCTTC,CATSSLAGEQFF
.,.,TRBV14,15,TRBJ2-3,TGTGCCAGCAGCCGTCAGGACTCAAACGCAGATACGCAGTATTTT,CASSRQDSNADTQYF
.,.,TRBV5-8,15,TRBJ2-1,TGTGCCAGCACCCAGAATCCGGGGGCCTACAATGAGCAGTTCTTC,CASTQNPGAYNEQFF
.,TRBD2,TRBV11-3,12,TRBJ2-3,TGTGCCAGCAGCCCGACTAGCGGGATTCAGTATTTT,CASSPTSGIQYF
.,.,TRBV28,14,TRBJ2-3,TGTGCCAGTCAGGGCAGGTCTAGCACAGATACGCAGTATTTT,CASQGRSSTDTQYF
.,TRBD1,TRBV6-1,14,TRBJ1-1,TGTGCCAGCAGTGATGGACAGGGAGGACCTGAAGCTTTCTTT,CASSDGQGGPEAFF
.,.,TRBV7-2,13,TRBJ1-3,TGTGCCAGCAGCTTGCCGGGGGAGAACACCATATATTTT,CASSLPGENTIYF
.,.,TRBV3-1/TRBV3-2,16,TRBJ2-3,TGTGCCAGCAGCCCCGGGTGGGACACTTACACAGATACGCAGTATTTT,CASSPGWDTYTDTQYF
.,TRBD1,TRBV28,16,TRBJ1-4,TGTGCCAGCAGTCACCCCGGGACAGGGGTAAATGAAAAACTGTTTTTT,CASSHPGTGVNEKLFF
.,.,TRBV19,15,TRBJ1-5,TGTGCCAGTAGTTCCCAGCGCAGCCCCAATCAGCCCCAGCATTTT,CASSSQRSPNQPQHF
.,TRBD1,TRBV11-3,17,TRBJ2-3,TGTGCCAGCAGCTTGGGTAGGGAACAGGGGGCAAAAAATACGCAGTATTTT,CASSLGREQGAKNTQYF
.,TRBD2,TRBV5-1,15,TRBJ2-1,TGCGCCAGCAGCCGCGGGACTAGCGGCTACAATGAGCAGTTCTTC,CASSRGTSGYNEQFF
.,.,TRBV6-6,15,TRBJ1-2,TGTGCCAGCAGTTACGTGGGAGTGGTGGGCCATGGCTACACCTTC,CASSYVGVVGHGYTF
.,.,TRBV4-2,17,TRBJ2-2,TGTGCCAGCAGCCAAGAACCCTCTAGCGTGAACACCGGGGAGCTGTTTTTT,CASSQEPSSVNTGELFF
.,.,TRBV11-3,15,TRBJ2-3,TGTGCCAGCAGCGCACCAACGGACTACCAAGATACGCAGTATTTT,CASSAPTDYQDTQYF
.,.,TRBV7-3,13,TRBJ1-1,TGTGCCAGCAGCTCTAGAATATCCACTGAAGCTTTCTTT,CASSSRISTEAFF
.,TRBD2,TRBV7-9,15,TRBJ2-3,TGTGCCAGCAGCCGGGGGGAAGGGTGGGCAGATACGCAGTATTTT,CASSRGEGWADTQYF
.,TRBD2,TRBV28,17,TRBJ2-5,TGTGCCAGCAGTTCCCCAGGGACTAGCGGGAGGAGGGAGACCCAGTACTTC,CASSSPGTSGRRETQYF
.,TRBD1,TRBV7-9,15,TRBJ2-7,TGTGCCAGCAGCTTGGCAGGGGGCGCTTCCTACGAGCAGTACTTC,CASSLAGGASYEQYF
.,.,TRBV18,13,TRBJ1-1,TGTGCCAGCTCACCATCCGGCGGACAAGAAGCTTTCTTT,CASSPSGGQEAFF